Given below is one T cell receptor (beta chain) in context. As yet, its antigen is unknown. Blood specimens came from baseline, cycle 4 day 1, and cycle 7 day 1. The sample is drawn from a study of OX40 agonist ivuxolimab in advanced cancers. Study summary: Patients were dosed intravenously with ivuxolimab at 0.01 to 10 mg/kg every 2 weeks. General study findings and limits: Low normalized clonal expansion also occurred in some nonresponding patients. With doses of 0.1 to 3.0 mg/kg, CD4+ and CD8+ blood T cells had undergone clonal expansion by week 6.

CDR1 is WNHNN and CDR2 is SYGVQD in the germline V gene (reference sequence). V gave up 3 bases and J gave up 0 bases, with 6 bases separating them. There are 13 residues in the CDR3. Some clones are missing from TCRdb's copy, which holds only in-frame ones; the method was immunoSEQ multiplex PCR. Of 24,000 or so clones listed, just over 90% are singletons. The source is an adult with an advanced solid tumor such as melanoma, head and neck, liver or kidney cancer. The chain joins TRBV10-1 to TRBJ2-7; D is uncertain. Material: CD4+ or CD8+ T cells sorted from blood, obtained in a trial of the OX40 agonist ivuxolimab. CDR3 sequence (DNA): TGCGCCAGCAGTGAACAAATCTCCTACGAGCAGTACTTC. Encoded protein: CASSEQISYEQYF.